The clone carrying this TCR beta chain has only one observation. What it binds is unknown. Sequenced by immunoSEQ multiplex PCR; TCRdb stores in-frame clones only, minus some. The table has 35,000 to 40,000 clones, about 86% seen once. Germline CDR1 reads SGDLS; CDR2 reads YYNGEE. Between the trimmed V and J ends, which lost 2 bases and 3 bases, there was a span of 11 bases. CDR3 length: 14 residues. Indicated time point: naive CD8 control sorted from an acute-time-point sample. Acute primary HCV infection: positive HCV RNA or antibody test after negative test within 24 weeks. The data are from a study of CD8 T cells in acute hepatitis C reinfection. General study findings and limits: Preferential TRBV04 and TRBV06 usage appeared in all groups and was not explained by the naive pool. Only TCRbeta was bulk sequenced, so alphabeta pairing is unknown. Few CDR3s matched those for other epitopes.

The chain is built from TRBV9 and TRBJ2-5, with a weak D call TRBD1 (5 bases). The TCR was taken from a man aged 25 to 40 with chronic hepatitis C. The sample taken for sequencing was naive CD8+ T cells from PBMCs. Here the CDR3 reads CASSVTDSKETQYF. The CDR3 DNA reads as TGTGCCAGCAGCGTCACCGACAGCAAAGAGACCCAGTACTTC.